A selection of T cell receptor beta chains follows, all from one sample in a study of vaccination effects on CD4 cells after COVID-19. TCRdb's copy holds only in-frame clones and misses some; the assay was immunoSEQ multiplex PCR. Among 50,000 to 75,000 clones listed, about 80% were seen once. Antigens for these TCRs are unknown. Sequenced material: CD4+ T cells from PBMCs cultured without peptide, taken before COVID-19 vaccination. Receptors originate from a human donor who received a COVID-19 vaccine. The CDR3 runs from the conserved cysteine through the conserved F or W. A D gene is named only where the DNA matches it firmly. The size of a clone is reported for some rows only, either as once, few or many, or as a class for expanded clones.

D gene: TRBD1
V gene: TRBV19
clone size: NA
J gene: TRBJ2-5
CDR3 DNA: TGTGCCAGTAGTACAGGGGGTGGGGAGACCCAGTACTTC
CDR3 protein: CASSTGGGETQYF

D gene: NA
V gene: TRBV25-1
clone size: NA
J gene: TRBJ1-4
CDR3 DNA: TGTGCCAGCAGTGAAGGGAGGGGTCGGGAAAAACTGTTTTTT
CDR3 protein: CASSEGRGREKLFF

D gene: NA
V gene: TRBV19
clone size: few
J gene: TRBJ1-4
CDR3 DNA: TGTGCCAGTCTCGCCAGGCTTAATGAAAAACTGTTTTTT
CDR3 protein: CASLARLNEKLFF

D gene: NA
V gene: TRBV19
clone size: NA
J gene: TRBJ1-2
CDR3 DNA: TGTGCCAGCAAAGCGAGGCACTATGGCTACACCTTC
CDR3 protein: CASKARHYGYTF

D gene: NA
V gene: TRBV5-4
clone size: NA
J gene: TRBJ1-1
CDR3 DNA: TGTGCCTATGGGAGGTTTGAGAATACTGAAGCTTTCTTT
CDR3 protein: CAYGRFENTEAFF

D gene: TRBD1
V gene: TRBV5-1
clone size: NA
J gene: TRBJ2-2
CDR3 DNA: TGCGCCAGCAGCTTTTGGGGGACAGGGAACACCGGGGAGCTGTTTTTT
CDR3 protein: CASSFWGTGNTGELFF

D gene: TRBD1
V gene: TRBV4-1
clone size: NA
J gene: TRBJ2-4
CDR3 DNA: TGCGCCAGCAGCCCGGGACAGAACGAAAACATTCAGTACTTC
CDR3 protein: CASSPGQNENIQYF

D gene: TRBD2
V gene: TRBV5-1
clone size: NA
J gene: TRBJ2-3
CDR3 DNA: TGCGCCAGCAGCGGCCTAGCGGGGGGTCCCACCACAGATACGCAGTATTTT
CDR3 protein: CASSGLAGGPTTDTQYF

D gene: TRBD2
V gene: TRBV24-1
clone size: NA
J gene: TRBJ2-1
CDR3 DNA: TGTGCCACCAGTGATTTTACGGGGGGGCTACATGAGCAGTTCTTC
CDR3 protein: CATSDFTGGLHEQFF

D gene: NA
V gene: TRBV7-8
clone size: NA
J gene: TRBJ1-1
CDR3 DNA: TGTGCCAGCAGCTTAGAGGCCAGAGTGAACACTGAAGCTTTCTTT
CDR3 protein: CASSLEARVNTEAFF

D gene: TRBD2
V gene: TRBV2
clone size: NA
J gene: TRBJ2-1
CDR3 DNA: TGTGCCAGTAGTCCGGGGGGCTACAATGAGCAGTTCTTC
CDR3 protein: CASSPGGYNEQFF

D gene: TRBD1
V gene: TRBV18
clone size: once
J gene: TRBJ1-2
CDR3 DNA: TGTGCCAGCTCCCAGGACAGGTCCGGCTCCGGCTACACCTTC
CDR3 protein: CASSQDRSGSGYTF

D gene: NA
V gene: TRBV9
clone size: NA
J gene: TRBJ2-3
CDR3 DNA: TGTGCCAGCAGCTTAGCGGCTAGCACAGATACGCAGTATTTT
CDR3 protein: CASSLAASTDTQYF

D gene: NA
V gene: TRBV9
clone size: NA
J gene: TRBJ1-2
CDR3 DNA: TGTGCCAGCAGCCATAGGACACCGCCATTTGGCTACACCTTC
CDR3 protein: CASSHRTPPFGYTF